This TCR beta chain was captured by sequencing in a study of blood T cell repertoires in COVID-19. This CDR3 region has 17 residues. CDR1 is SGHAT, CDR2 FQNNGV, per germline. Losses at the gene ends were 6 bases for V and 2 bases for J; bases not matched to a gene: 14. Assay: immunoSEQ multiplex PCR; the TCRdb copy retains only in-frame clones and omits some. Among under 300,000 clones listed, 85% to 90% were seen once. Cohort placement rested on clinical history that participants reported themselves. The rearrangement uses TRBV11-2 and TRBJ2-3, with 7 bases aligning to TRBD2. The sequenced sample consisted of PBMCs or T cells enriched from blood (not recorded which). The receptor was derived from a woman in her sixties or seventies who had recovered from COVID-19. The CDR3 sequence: CASSKGRSGINTDTQYF. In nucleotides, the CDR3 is TGTGCCAGCAGTAAAGGACGGAGCGGGATAAACACAGATACGCAGTATTTT.